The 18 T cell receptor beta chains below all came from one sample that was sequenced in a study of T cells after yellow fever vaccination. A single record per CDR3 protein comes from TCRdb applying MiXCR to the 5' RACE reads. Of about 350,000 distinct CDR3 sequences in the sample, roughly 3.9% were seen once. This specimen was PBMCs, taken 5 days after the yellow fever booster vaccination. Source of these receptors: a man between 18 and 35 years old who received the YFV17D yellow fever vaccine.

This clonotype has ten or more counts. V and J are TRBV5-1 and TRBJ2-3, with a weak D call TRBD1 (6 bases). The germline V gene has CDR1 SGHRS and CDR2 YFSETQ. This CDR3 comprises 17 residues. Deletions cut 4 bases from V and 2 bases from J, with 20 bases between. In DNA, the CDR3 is TGCGCCAGCAGCAAAACCGGGACATTGAGCCACACAGATACGCAGTATTTT. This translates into CASSKTGTLSHTDTQYF.

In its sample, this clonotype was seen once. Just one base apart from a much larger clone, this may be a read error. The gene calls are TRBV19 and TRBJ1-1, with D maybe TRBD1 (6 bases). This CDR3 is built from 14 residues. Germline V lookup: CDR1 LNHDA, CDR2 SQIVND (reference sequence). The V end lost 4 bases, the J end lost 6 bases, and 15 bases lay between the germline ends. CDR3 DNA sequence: TGTGCCAGTAGTACGGGGGCGCGCGACTCTGAAGCTTTCTTT. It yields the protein CASSTGARDSEAFF.

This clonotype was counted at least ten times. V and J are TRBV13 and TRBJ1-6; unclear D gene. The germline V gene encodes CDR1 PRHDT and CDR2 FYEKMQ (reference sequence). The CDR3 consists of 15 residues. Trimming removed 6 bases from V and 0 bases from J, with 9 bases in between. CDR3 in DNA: TGTGCCAGCAGAACGGGAAGCTCCTATAATTCACCCCTCCACTTT. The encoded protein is CASRTGSSYNSPLHF.

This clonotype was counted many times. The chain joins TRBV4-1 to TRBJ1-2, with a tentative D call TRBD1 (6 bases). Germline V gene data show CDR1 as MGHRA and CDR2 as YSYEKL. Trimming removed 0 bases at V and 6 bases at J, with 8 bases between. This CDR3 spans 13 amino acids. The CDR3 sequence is CASSQDRGHGYTF. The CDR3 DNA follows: TGCGCCAGCAGCCAAGATCGGGGGCATGGCTACACCTTC.

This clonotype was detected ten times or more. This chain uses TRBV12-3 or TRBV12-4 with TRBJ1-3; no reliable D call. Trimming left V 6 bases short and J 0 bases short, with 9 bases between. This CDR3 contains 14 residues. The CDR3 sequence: CASSFRVSGNTIYF. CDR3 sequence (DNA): TGTGCCAGCAGCTTCCGGGTCTCTGGAAACACCATATATTTT.

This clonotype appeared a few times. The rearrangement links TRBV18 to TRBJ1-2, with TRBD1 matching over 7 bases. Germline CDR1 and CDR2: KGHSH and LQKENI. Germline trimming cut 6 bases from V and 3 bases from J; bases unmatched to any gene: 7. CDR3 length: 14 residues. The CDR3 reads CASSRQGLDYGYTF. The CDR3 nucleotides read TGTGCCAGCTCCCGACAGGGTCTCGACTATGGCTACACCTTC.

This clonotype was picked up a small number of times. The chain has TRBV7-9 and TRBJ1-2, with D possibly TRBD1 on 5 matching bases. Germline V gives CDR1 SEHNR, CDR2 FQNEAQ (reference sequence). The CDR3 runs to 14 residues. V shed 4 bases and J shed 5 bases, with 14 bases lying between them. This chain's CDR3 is CASSWDLLGYGYTF. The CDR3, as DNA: TGTGCCAGCAGCTGGGACCTCTTAGGATATGGCTACACCTTC. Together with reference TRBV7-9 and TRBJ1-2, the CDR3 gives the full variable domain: DTGVSQNPRHKITKRGQNVTFRCDPISEHNRLYWYRQTLGQGPEFLTYFQNEAQLEKSRLLSDRFSAERPKGSFSTLEIQRTEQGDSAMYLCASSWDLLGYGYTFGSGTRLTVV.

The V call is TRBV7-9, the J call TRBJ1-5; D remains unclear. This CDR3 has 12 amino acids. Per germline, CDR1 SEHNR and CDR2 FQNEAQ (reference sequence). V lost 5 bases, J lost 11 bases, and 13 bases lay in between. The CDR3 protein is CASSPKGNSQHF. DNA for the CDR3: TGTGCCAGCAGCCCGAAAGGGAATTCCCAGCATTTT.

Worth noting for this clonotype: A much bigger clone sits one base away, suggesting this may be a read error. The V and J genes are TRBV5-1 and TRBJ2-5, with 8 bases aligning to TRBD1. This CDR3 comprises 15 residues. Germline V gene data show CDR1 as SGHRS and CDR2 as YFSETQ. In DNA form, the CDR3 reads TGCGCCAGCAGCCAGCGGACAGGGCGAGGAGAGACCCTGTACTTC. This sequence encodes CASSQRTGRGETLYF.

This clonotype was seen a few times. CDR3 nucleotide sequence: TGTGCCAGTAGTGGACAGGGCTTTCAGCCCCAGCATTTT. It yields the protein CASSGQGFQPQHF. The genes are TRBV19 and TRBJ1-5; 8 bases line up with TRBD1. There are 13 residues in the CDR3. The J segment lost 6 bases and the V segment lost 5 bases, leaving 3 bases of the junction unmatched. The germline V gene encodes CDR1 LNHDA and CDR2 SQIVND (reference sequence).

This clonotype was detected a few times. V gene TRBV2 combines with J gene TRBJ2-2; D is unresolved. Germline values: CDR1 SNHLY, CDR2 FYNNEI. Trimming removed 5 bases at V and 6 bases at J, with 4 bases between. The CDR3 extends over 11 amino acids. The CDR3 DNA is TGTGCCAGCAGTCAGGCCGGGGAGCTGTTTTTT. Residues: CASSQAGELFF.

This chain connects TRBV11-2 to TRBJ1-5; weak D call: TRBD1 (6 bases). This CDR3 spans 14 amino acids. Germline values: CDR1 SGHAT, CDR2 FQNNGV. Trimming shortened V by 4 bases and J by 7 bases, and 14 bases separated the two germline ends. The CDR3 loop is CASSSDRSGQPQHF. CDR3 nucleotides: TGTGCCAGCAGCTCAGACAGGTCGGGGCAGCCCCAGCATTTT.

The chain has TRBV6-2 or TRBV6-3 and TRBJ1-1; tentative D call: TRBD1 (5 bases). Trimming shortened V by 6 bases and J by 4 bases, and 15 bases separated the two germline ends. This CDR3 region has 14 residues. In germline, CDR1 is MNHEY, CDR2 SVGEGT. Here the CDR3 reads CASSQGGSGTEAFF. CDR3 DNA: TGTGCCAGCAGCCAGGGTGGTTCTGGCACTGAAGCTTTCTTT.

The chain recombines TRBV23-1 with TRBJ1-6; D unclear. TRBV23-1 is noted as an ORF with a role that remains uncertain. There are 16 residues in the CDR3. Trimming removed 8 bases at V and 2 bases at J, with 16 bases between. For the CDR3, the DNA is TGCGCCAGCGCCTCCCCTATGGAGCCCTATAATTCACCCCTCCACTTT. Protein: CASASPMEPYNSPLHF.

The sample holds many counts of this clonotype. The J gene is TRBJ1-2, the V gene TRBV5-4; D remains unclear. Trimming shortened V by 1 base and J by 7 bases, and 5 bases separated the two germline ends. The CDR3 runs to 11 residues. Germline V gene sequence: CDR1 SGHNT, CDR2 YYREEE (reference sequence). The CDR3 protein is CASSLYGGYTF. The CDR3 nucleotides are TGTGCCAGCAGCTTGTACGGTGGCTACACCTTC.

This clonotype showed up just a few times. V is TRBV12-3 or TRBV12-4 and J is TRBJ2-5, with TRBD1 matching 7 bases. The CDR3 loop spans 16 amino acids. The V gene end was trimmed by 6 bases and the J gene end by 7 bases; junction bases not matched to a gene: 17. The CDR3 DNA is TGTGCCAGCAGAACCGGGACAGTGGAGTTTTCGGGGACCCAGTACTTC. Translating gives CASRTGTVEFSGTQYF.

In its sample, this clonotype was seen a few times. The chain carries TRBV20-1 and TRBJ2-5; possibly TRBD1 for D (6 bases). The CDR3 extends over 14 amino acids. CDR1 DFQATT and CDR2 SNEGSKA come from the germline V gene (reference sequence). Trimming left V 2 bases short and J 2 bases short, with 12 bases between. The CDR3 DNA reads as TGCAGTGCTAGACCGGACAGCTCGCAAGAGACCCAGTACTTC. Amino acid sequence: CSARPDSSQETQYF.

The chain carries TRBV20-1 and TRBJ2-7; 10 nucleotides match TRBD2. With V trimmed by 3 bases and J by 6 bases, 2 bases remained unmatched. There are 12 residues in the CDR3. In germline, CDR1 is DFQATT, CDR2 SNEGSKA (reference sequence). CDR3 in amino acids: CSARVAGGEQYV. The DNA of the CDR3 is TGCAGTGCTAGGGTAGCGGGGGGCGAGCAGTACGTC.